This T cell receptor beta chain was sequenced during a study of T cells after yellow fever vaccination. V lost 10 bases and J lost 7, with 39 bases in between. The germline V gene has CDR1 MNHEY and CDR2 SVGEGT. This CDR3 spans 20 amino acids. Using its own MiXCR run on the 5' RACE reads, TCRdb lists one record per CDR3 protein. The sample consists of hundreds of thousands of distinct CDR3 sequences, about 8.7% of them appearing once. The sample was PBMCs, taken on the day of the first yellow fever vaccination. The chain combines TRBV6-2 or TRBV6-3 with TRBJ2-3; a possible D gene is TRBD1 (5 bases). This sequence originates from a man aged 18 to 30 who received the YFV17D yellow fever vaccine. Written as DNA, the CDR3 is TGTGCCACCAAAAAGGGGATGCGGACCGAATCTTGGCGTGCCTCCTATACGCAGTATTTT. This translates into CATKKGMRTESWRASYTQYF.